This T cell receptor beta chain was identified in a study of shared T cell receptors in the human thymus. The table came from immunoSEQ multiplex PCR; TCRdb's copy has only in-frame clones and leaves some out. The data show approximately 68,000 clones, 90% to 95% seen once. Germline V gene lookup returns CDR1 LGHNT and CDR2 FRNRAP. The CDR3 sequence is 12 residues long. Trimming pared 1 base from V and 7 bases from J, leaving 7 bases between. The sequence was collected from a human donor. V and J are TRBV12-5 and TRBJ1-2; D not certain. Material for sequencing was thymocytes. The CDR3 bases are TGTGCTAGTGGTTTGGCGGGGTCTGGCTACACCTTC. Protein product: CASGLAGSGYTF.